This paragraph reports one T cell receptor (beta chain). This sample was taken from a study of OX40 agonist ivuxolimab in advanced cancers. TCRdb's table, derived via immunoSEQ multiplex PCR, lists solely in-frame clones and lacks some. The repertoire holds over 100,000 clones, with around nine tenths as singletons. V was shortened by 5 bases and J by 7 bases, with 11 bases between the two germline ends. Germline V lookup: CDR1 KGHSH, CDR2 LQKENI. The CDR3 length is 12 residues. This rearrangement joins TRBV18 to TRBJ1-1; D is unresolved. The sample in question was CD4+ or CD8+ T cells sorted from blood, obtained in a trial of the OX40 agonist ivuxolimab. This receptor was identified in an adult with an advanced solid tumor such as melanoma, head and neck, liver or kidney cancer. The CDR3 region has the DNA TGTGCCAGCTCAGGCAGGTTGGATGAAGCTTTCTTT. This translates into CASSGRLDEAFF.